This T cell receptor beta chain was obtained from a study of T cell responses to AZD1222 COVID-19 vaccine. The CDR3 is made up of 15 amino acids. The V gene lost 6 bases and the J gene lost 0 bases, with 12 bases spanning the gap. Germline V gives CDR1 LNHDA, CDR2 SQIVND (reference sequence). Some clones are missing from TCRdb's copy, which holds only in-frame ones; the method was immunoSEQ multiplex PCR. Among 200,000 or so clones listed, about 89% were seen once. This sequence originates from an adult in good health. This material consisted of peripheral blood, taken on day 0 of MenACWY control vaccination. V gene TRBV19 combines with J gene TRBJ2-1; possible D gene TRBD1, 6 bases. In DNA, the CDR3 is TGTGCCAGTAGAGTAGGACAGAGCTCCTACAATGAGCAGTTCTTC. It encodes CASRVGQSSYNEQFF.